Below, 14 T cell receptor beta chains from the same sample are listed, as sequenced in a study of regulatory T cells in long-lasting Graves disease (dated by TCRdb to the early 2020s). Library prep was done by multiplex PCR. TCRdb shows the sequencer as Illumina HiSeq 4000. To build TCR beta libraries, CDR3 regions were amplified by Arm-PCR using iRepertoire HTBI primers. TCRdb reanalyzed the raw reads on its own, using fastp at Q25 for trimming and MiXCR for clone calling, and kept in-frame beta chains. Entries are consolidated by CDR3 protein sequence, retaining the most common genes and DNA. This sample has a few hundred thousand distinct CDR3 sequences in its table, and 20% to 30% of those were observed once. Jointly, the top ten make up roughly 30% of the sample. What the time point label conveys for this sample: persistent/refractory GD, antithyroid drugs over 5 years with positive TRAb. For both TCR sequencing and RNA sequencing, RNA was extracted from PBMCs using TRIzol.

Source: peripheral blood mononuclear cells (PBMCs), taken when the disease was refractory, from a patient treated with antithyroid drugs. The receptor source for this set is a female donor with Graves disease.

This clonotype showed up many times. This chain uses TRBV2 with TRBJ2-5; 9 nucleotides align to TRBD1. The CDR3 length is 14 residues. V was clipped by 6 bases and J by 8 bases; unmatched bases: 10. Germline V gene sequence: CDR1 SNHLY, CDR2 FYNNEI. The CDR3 DNA is TGTGCCAGCAGGCCGGGACAGGGTGGGGGAACCCAGTACTTC. Translating gives CASRPGQGGGTQYF. The variable domain in full, with the rest retrieved from reference TRBV2 and TRBJ2-5, is EPEVTQTPSHQVTQMGQEVILRCVPISNHLYFYWYRQILGQKVEFLVSFYNNEISEKSEIFDDQFSVERPDGSNFTLKIRSTKLEDSAMYFCASRPGQGGGTQYFGPGTRLLVL.

This clonotype has a handful of counts. In DNA, the CDR3 is TGTGCCAGCAGCCTCGTTTTCGGTTCCTACGAGCAGTACTTC. Translating gives CASSLVFGSYEQYF. This rearrangement joins TRBV7-2 to TRBJ2-7; the D is unclear. This CDR3 contains 14 residues. The germline V gene has CDR1 SGHTA and CDR2 FQGNSA. Trimming left V 5 bases short and J 1 base short, with 12 bases between.

This chain joins TRBV11-2 and TRBJ2-4, with D maybe TRBD1 (6 bases). The length of the CDR3 is 18 residues. Germline V lookup: CDR1 SGHAT, CDR2 FQNNGV. The germline V and J ends were trimmed by 5 bases and 0 bases, with 20 bases remaining between them. The CDR3 loop is CASSVTPASGVAKNIQYF. CDR3 DNA: TGTGCCAGCAGCGTCACCCCCGCCTCAGGGGTAGCCAAAAACATTCAGTACTTC.

This clonotype was recorded at least ten times. V and J are TRBV11-1 and TRBJ1-1; D is undetermined. CDR3 length: 12 residues. The germline V gene has CDR1 SGHAT and CDR2 FQDESV (reference sequence). Deletions cut 2 bases from V and 5 bases from J, with 6 bases between. The chain's CDR3 is CASSLSRTEAFF. CDR3 coding DNA: TGTGCCAGCAGCTTATCGAGAACTGAAGCTTTCTTT. Full variable domain (outside the CDR3, taken from reference TRBV11-1 and TRBJ1-1): EAEVAQSPRYKITEKSQAVAFWCDPISGHATLYWYRQILGQGPELLVQFQDESVVDDSQLPKDRFSAERLKGVDSTLKIQPAELGDSAMYLCASSLSRTEAFFGQGTRLTVV.

Ten or more counts support this clonotype. The rearrangement uses TRBV10-3 and TRBJ1-2; D unclear. Between the trimmed V and J ends, which lost 9 bases and 3 bases, there was a span of 11 bases. CDR3 length: 12 amino acids. Germline CDR1 ENHRY, CDR2 SYGVKD. The CDR3 region is CAMRTPDYGYTF. Here the CDR3 DNA reads TGTGCCATGAGGACGCCGGACTATGGCTACACCTTC.

The table lists this clonotype with many counts. J is TRBJ2-7 and V is TRBV6-1; 8 bases are shared with TRBD2. The CDR3 consists of 18 residues. V was pared by 4 bases and J by 3 bases, with 17 bases of the junction left unmatched. The germline V gene encodes CDR1 MNHNS and CDR2 SASEGT. The CDR3 protein is CASSVTGNPRLAFYEQYF. The DNA for the CDR3 is TGTGCCAGCAGTGTTACAGGGAATCCCAGACTAGCGTTCTACGAGCAGTACTTC.

This clonotype was counted only a few times. This sequence joins TRBV7-6 and TRBJ2-7; D may be TRBD2 (5 bases). The germline CDR1 and CDR2 sequences are SGHVS and FNYEAQ. V shed 5 bases and J shed 0 bases, with 17 bases lying between them. The CDR3 is 16 residues long. CDR3 loop: CASSEWAAELSYEQYF. The CDR3 region has the DNA TGTGCCAGCAGCGAGTGGGCAGCGGAACTCTCCTACGAGCAGTACTTC.

This clonotype has ten or more counts. The chain recombines TRBV28 with TRBJ2-5; D is perhaps TRBD2 (7 bases). The CDR3 totals 15 residues. The germline V and J ends were trimmed by 3 bases and 1 base, with 12 bases remaining between them. In germline, CDR1 is MDHEN, CDR2 SYDVKM. The DNA for the CDR3 is TGTGCCAGCAGTTTTGCGGGGGCCACCCAAGAGACCCAGTACTTC. Translating gives CASSFAGATQETQYF.

The V gene is TRBV24-1, the J gene TRBJ2-1, with 15 nucleotides matching TRBD2. Germline V gene lookup returns CDR1 KGHDR and CDR2 SFDVKD. With V trimmed by 4 bases and J by 6 bases, 0 bases remained unmatched. The CDR3 is 15 amino acids. In DNA form, the CDR3 reads TGTGCCACCAGTGAGGGACTAGCGGGAGGCAATGAGCAGTTCTTC. Protein: CATSEGLAGGNEQFF.

CDR3 residues: CASSFTSGSYNEQFF. The CDR3 DNA follows: TGCGCCAGCAGCTTTACTAGCGGCTCCTACAATGAGCAGTTCTTC. The chain has TRBV5-1 and TRBJ2-1; TRBD2 agrees at 8 bases. Germline V CDR1 and CDR2: SGHRS, YFSETQ. V shed 2 bases and J 0 bases; nucleotides not matched to a gene: 1. CDR3 length: 15 residues. The full variable domain, in which reference TRBV5-1 and TRBJ2-1 provide the parts outside the CDR3, is KAGVTQTPRYLIKTRGQQVTLSCSPISGHRSVSWYQQTPGQGLQFLFEYFSETQRNKGNFPGRFSGRQFSNSRSEMNVSTLELGDSALYLCASSFTSGSYNEQFFGPGTRLTVL.

This clonotype was found a few times. The CDR3 nucleotides read TGTGCCAGTAGTATCAGGCCGAACACTGAAGCTTTCTTT. The encoded protein is CASSIRPNTEAFF. The chain links TRBV19 to TRBJ1-1; D not resolved. Germline V gene sequence: CDR1 LNHDA, CDR2 SQIVND (reference sequence). Trimming pared 3 bases from V and 1 base from J, leaving 6 bases between. The CDR3 is 13 amino acids.

V usage is TRBV29-1 and J usage is TRBJ2-7, with D tentatively TRBD1 (5 bases). This CDR3 contains 15 residues. The V end lost 0 bases, the J end lost 0 bases, and 12 bases lay between the germline ends. CDR1 is SQVTM, CDR2 ANQGSEA, per germline. CDR3 protein: CSVEELEGVSYEQYF. For the CDR3, the DNA is TGCAGCGTTGAAGAATTAGAAGGGGTCTCCTACGAGCAGTACTTC.

There are a few counts of this clonotype. This chain uses TRBV19 with TRBJ1-2, with 7 bases matching TRBD1. The CDR3 totals 15 residues. Per germline, CDR1 LNHDA and CDR2 SQIVND (reference sequence). V trimming: 6 bases; J trimming: 7 bases; junction bases outside the gene matches: 14. The CDR3 region has the DNA TGTGCCAGTAGGAGGGACATCGCAGAGGGGGCTGGCTACACCTTC. It yields the protein CASRRDIAEGAGYTF.

The chain couples TRBV28 to TRBJ2-7; possible D gene TRBD2, 6 bases. CDR3 size: 14 residues. Germline V gene lookup returns CDR1 MDHEN and CDR2 SYDVKM. V gave up 3 bases and J gave up 7 bases, with 16 bases separating them. CDR3 residues: CASSFIGGEGEQYF. CDR3 DNA sequence: TGTGCCAGCAGTTTTATCGGGGGTGAGGGGGAGCAGTACTTC.